A single sample is the source of the 28 T cell receptor beta chains below, sequenced in a study of T-cell reconstitution after alpha-beta-depleted transplantation in children (dated by TCRdb to between 2015 and 2016). Libraries were built with PCR. Data came from an Illumina HiSeq 2500. Molecular barcoding was employed in the preparation of TCR libraries, with unique molecular identifiers being used to normalize TCRbeta repertoire quantification. The public sequencing data were trimmed at Q25 with fastp and processed into clonotypes with MiXCR by TCRdb, which kept only in-frame beta chains. Each CDR3 protein gets just one entry, which takes the most common genes and DNA from the rows behind it. This sample gives a few hundred thousand distinct CDR3 sequences in total; approximately 6.3% of them show up just once. Jointly, the top ten make up more than 5.5% of the sample. In light of the paper, this sample's treatment or condition label describes: allogeneic hematopoietic cell transplantation with graft depleted of TCRalphabeta T cells and CD19 B cells.

Sequences were derived from PBMCs, sampled before TCRalphabeta/CD19-depleted stem cell transplant. The receptors derive from a boy aged 2 to 9 with acute lymphoblastic leukemia, due to receive a stem cell transplant.

This clonotype was counted ten times or more. The CDR3 region is CASSLQGLRNTIYF. The CDR3 DNA sequence: TGCGCCAGCAGCTTGCAAGGGCTTAGAAACACCATATATTTT. The chain couples TRBV5-1 to TRBJ1-3; D is unclear. The germline gives CDR1 SGHRS, CDR2 YFSETQ. The CDR3 is 14 amino acids. Trimming shortened V by 1 base and J by 5 bases, and 10 bases separated the two germline ends.

This clonotype was detected many times. The CDR3 sequence: CAISVSSGGKNEQFF. CDR3 bases: TGTGCCATCAGTGTATCAAGCGGGGGGAAAAATGAGCAGTTCTTC. This sequence joins TRBV10-3 and TRBJ2-1, with 9 bases lining up with TRBD2. CDR1 and CDR2 (germline): ENHRY, SYGVKD. Germline trimming cut 4 bases from V and 7 bases from J; bases unmatched to any gene: 8. This CDR3 has 15 amino acids.

This clonotype was observed many times. V is TRBV12-3 or TRBV12-4 and J is TRBJ1-5; 7 nucleotides line up with TRBD1. The CDR3 runs 14 residues. Trimming cost V 3 bases and J 4 bases; bases outside gene matches: 3. CDR3 loop: CASSLGRGNQPQHF. In DNA form, the CDR3 reads TGTGCCAGCAGTTTGGGCAGGGGGAATCAGCCCCAGCATTTT.

CDR3: CASGQTSWQPQHF. The CDR3 DNA sequence: TGTGCCAGCGGCCAGACAAGTTGGCAGCCCCAGCATTTT. The chain employs TRBV7-2 and TRBJ1-5, with unresolved D. Trimming stripped 8 bases from V and 7 bases from J, with 15 bases between. The CDR3 contains 13 residues. Germline CDR1 reads SGHTA; CDR2 reads FQGNSA.

Many counts were recorded for this clonotype. The chain combines TRBV29-1 with TRBJ2-5; D unresolved. The V gene lost 4 bases and the J gene lost 3 bases, with 6 bases spanning the gap. Germline loops: CDR1 SQVTM, CDR2 ANQGSEA. The CDR3 has 11 amino acids. The CDR3 spells CSVVHKETQYF. CDR3 nucleotides: TGCAGCGTTGTACACAAAGAGACCCAGTACTTC.

In its sample, this clonotype was seen a few times. V and J are TRBV18 and TRBJ2-4; 8 bases map to TRBD1. Germline V gene sequence: CDR1 KGHSH, CDR2 LQKENI. The CDR3 runs to 18 residues. Trimming removed 3 bases from V and 0 bases from J; junction bases left unmatched: 10. The CDR3 loop reads CASSPTDRDELAKNIQYF. The CDR3, as DNA: TGTGCCAGCTCACCGACGGACAGGGACGAACTAGCCAAAAACATTCAGTACTTC.

At least ten counts were recorded for this clonotype. The genes are TRBV28 and TRBJ2-3, with D possibly matching TRBD2 (6 bases). This CDR3 is 14 amino acids long. With 10 bases removed from V and 0 bases from J, the gap between germline ends came to 14 bases. Germline V gene sequence: CDR1 MDHEN, CDR2 SYDVKM. The CDR3 loop reads CATQDGGSTDTQYF. CDR3 coding DNA: TGTGCCACCCAGGACGGGGGAAGCACAGATACGCAGTATTTT. The full variable domain, in which reference TRBV28 and TRBJ2-3 provide the parts outside the CDR3, is DVKVTQSSRYLVKRTGEKVFLECVQDMDHENMFWYRQDPGLGLRLIYFSYDVKMKEKGDIPEGYSVSREKKERFSLILESASTNQTSMYLCATQDGGSTDTQYFGPGTRLTVL.

This clonotype was counted ten times or more. The V and J genes are TRBV10-3 and TRBJ1-5; D call uncertain. Germline V gene sequence: CDR1 ENHRY, CDR2 SYGVKD. V was trimmed by 2 bases and J by 7 bases, leaving 12 bases between them. This CDR3 region has 14 residues. The CDR3 region has the DNA TGTGCCATCAGTGAGAGGGAAAGTGGGCAGCCCCAGCATTTT. Translating it yields CAISERESGQPQHF.

Many counts were recorded for this clonotype. CDR3 sequence (DNA): TGCGCCAGCAGCTTGGCGGACCCCTTGGAGCAGTACTTC. Translating it yields CASSLADPLEQYF. J is TRBJ2-7 and V is TRBV5-1; no firm D call. The germline gives CDR1 SGHRS, CDR2 YFSETQ. This CDR3 region has 13 residues. The ends were cut back, 0 bases at V and 7 bases at J, with 11 bases in the middle.

This clonotype was counted many times. The chain joins TRBV28 to TRBJ2-7, with D possibly being TRBD1 (5 bases). This CDR3 is 14 amino acids long. The V end was cut by 3 bases, the J end by 0 bases, with 9 bases between. CDR1 and CDR2 from the germline V gene are MDHEN and SYDVKM. The CDR3 DNA is TGTGCCAGCAGTTTCAGAGACAGCTCCTACGAGCAGTACTTC. Amino acids: CASSFRDSSYEQYF.

This clonotype was seen repeatedly, ten times or more. The V gene is TRBV15, the J gene TRBJ1-1, with 7 nucleotides matching TRBD1. CDR3 length: 16 residues. The V segment lost 3 bases and the J segment 0 bases; nucleotides outside the gene matches: 7. Germline CDR1 reads LNHNV; CDR2 reads YYDKDF (reference sequence). The chain's CDR3 is CATSSRETGMNTEAFF. CDR3 coding DNA: TGTGCCACCAGCAGCCGTGAGACAGGGATGAACACTGAAGCTTTCTTT.

This clonotype was seen a handful of times. The chain links TRBV12-3 or TRBV12-4 to TRBJ1-4, with D possibly matching TRBD1 (5 bases). This CDR3 has 15 amino acids. The V gene lost 6 bases and the J gene lost 2 bases, with 13 bases spanning the gap. The CDR3 region has the DNA TGTGCCAGCAGGCCCCGGAGGGGCACTAATGAAAAACTGTTTTTT. This codes for CASRPRRGTNEKLFF.

This clonotype has ten or more counts. The rearrangement joins TRBV28 to TRBJ1-5; weak D call: TRBD1 (5 bases). The germline V gene has CDR1 MDHEN and CDR2 SYDVKM. This CDR3 is 13 amino acids long. V dropped 7 bases and J dropped 4 bases, with 11 bases sitting between them. The CDR3 DNA reads as TGTGCCAGCACGCGGGGACGGAATCAGCCCCAGCATTTT. Translating gives CASTRGRNQPQHF.

The gene calls are TRBV20-1 and TRBJ2-7, with TRBD1 as a possible D gene (5 bases). The germline V gene has CDR1 DFQATT and CDR2 SNEGSKA (reference sequence). This CDR3 contains 13 residues. The V gene lost 3 bases and the J gene lost 6 bases, with 15 bases spanning the gap. The CDR3 loop is CSASPRAGSEQYF. The CDR3 nucleotides are TGCAGTGCTAGCCCCAGGGCAGGTTCCGAGCAGTACTTC.

The genes are TRBV5-1 and TRBJ2-7, with 10 bases that match TRBD2. V was pared by 9 bases and J by 6 bases, with 12 bases of the junction left unmatched. CDR3 length: 14 residues. Germline V gives CDR1 SGHRS, CDR2 YFSETQ. DNA for the CDR3: TGCGCCACTCGGCCGGGACTAGCGCGTGCCGAGCAGTACTTC. Translating gives CATRPGLARAEQYF.

Ten or more counts support this clonotype. The rearrangement uses TRBV7-9 and TRBJ1-1, with 8 bases aligning to TRBD1. CDR1 SEHNR and CDR2 FQNEAQ come from the germline V gene (reference sequence). The CDR3 contains 13 residues. J gave up 5 bases and V 4 bases, and 3 bases lay outside the gene matches. The CDR3 nucleotides read TGTGCCAGCAGCTCCCGACAGGGGACTGAAGCTTTCTTT. Its translation is CASSSRQGTEAFF.

This clonotype was counted ten times or more. The chain links TRBV5-1 to TRBJ2-1, with TRBD1 identical over 7 bases. The V gene's germline CDR1 is SGHRS and CDR2 YFSETQ. V gave up 0 bases and J gave up 5 bases; unmatched junction bases: 5. This CDR3 region has 15 residues. The CDR3 region is CASSLGDRSNNEQFF. In nucleotides, the CDR3 is TGCGCCAGCAGCTTGGGGGACAGAAGTAACAATGAGCAGTTCTTC.

This clonotype was observed at least ten times. The V gene is TRBV7-2, the J gene TRBJ2-1; TRBD2 might be the D (5 bases). Germline assignment: CDR1 SGHTA and CDR2 FQGNSA. The germline V and J ends were trimmed by 5 bases and 13 bases, with 15 bases remaining between them. This CDR3 is 12 amino acids long. The DNA for the CDR3 is TGTGCCAGCAGCCGAAGCGGAGATACTCAGTTCTTC. Encoded protein: CASSRSGDTQFF.

Many counts were recorded for this clonotype. The chain recombines TRBV3-1 with TRBJ2-7; 9 positions match TRBD1. The junction had 4 bases not matched to a gene; V was cut back by 4 bases and J by 3 bases. The CDR3 runs 14 residues. The germline CDR1 and CDR2 sequences are LGHDT and YNNKEL (reference sequence). DNA of the CDR3: TGTGCCAGCAGCCCCTCGACAGGGGGCTACGAGCAGTACTTC. Amino acids: CASSPSTGGYEQYF.

This clonotype was recorded many times. J is TRBJ2-2 and V is TRBV6-2 or TRBV6-3; maybe TRBD1 (5 bases). The CDR3 contains 13 residues. CDR1 is MNHEY, CDR2 SVGEGT, per germline. Trimming took 10 bases from V and 6 from J, leaving 15 bases between them. The CDR3, as DNA: TGTGCCATTATCCAAGGGGATCCCGGGGAGCTGTTTTTT. Translated, it gives CAIIQGDPGELFF.

This chain joins TRBV28 and TRBJ1-2; tentative D call: TRBD1 (6 bases). Per germline, CDR1 MDHEN and CDR2 SYDVKM. V gave up 4 bases and J gave up 5 bases, with 17 bases separating them. The CDR3 covers 15 residues. The CDR3, as DNA: TGTGCCAGCAGTTCGTCGGGGGGCGCGGGGTATGGCTACACCTTC. This codes for CASSSSGGAGYGYTF.

This clonotype was picked up many times. The gene calls are TRBV29-1 and TRBJ1-1; no definite D call. Germline CDR1 is SQVTM and CDR2 is ANQGSEA. The CDR3 runs to 13 residues. Trimming stripped 4 bases from V and 5 bases from J, with 14 bases between. CDR3 DNA: TGCAGCGTTGGAGCCTTTGGAGGGACTGAAGCTTTCTTT. Amino acid sequence: CSVGAFGGTEAFF.

The sample holds many counts of this clonotype. This chain links TRBV12-3 or TRBV12-4 with TRBJ2-3; unclear D gene. V lost 7 bases and J 6 bases, leaving 11 bases between the germline ends. There are 12 residues in the CDR3. The CDR3 loop reads CASTLEEDTQYF. The CDR3 bases are TGTGCCAGCACCTTAGAGGAGGATACGCAGTATTTT.

CDR3 bases: TGTGCCAGCAGTTTACCGCCCTCTCAGTATTTT. Amino acids: CASSLPPSQYF. The chain uses TRBV27 and TRBJ2-3; D gene uncertain. This CDR3 is 11 amino acids long. Germline-derived CDR1 and CDR2 are MNHEY and SMNVEV (reference sequence). Trimming pared 2 bases from V and 12 bases from J, leaving 9 bases between.

This clonotype was found many times. The chain has TRBV5-1 and TRBJ2-7, with D unclear. The V gene lost 5 bases and the J gene lost 6 bases, with 9 bases spanning the gap. Germline V CDR1 and CDR2: SGHRS, YFSETQ. CDR3 size: 11 residues. In nucleotides, the CDR3 is TGCGCCAGCAGTGGACGCTCCGAGCAGTACTTC. It yields the protein CASSGRSEQYF.

This clonotype was detected many times. This chain uses TRBV3-1 with TRBJ2-1, with D hard to call. From germline, CDR1 is LGHDT and CDR2 YNNKEL (reference sequence). The V end was cut by 4 bases, the J end by 6 bases, with 10 bases between. The CDR3 has 13 amino acids. As DNA, the CDR3 is TGTGCCAGCAGCCGAGCAGCTGCCAATGAGCAGTTCTTC. Its protein is CASSRAAANEQFF.

This clonotype was seen a few times. V usage is TRBV7-9 and J usage is TRBJ1-1, with unresolved D. Germline assignment: CDR1 SEHNR and CDR2 FQNEAQ (reference sequence). The CDR3 has 16 amino acids. The V end was cut by 1 base, the J end by 0 bases, with 12 bases between. CDR3 coding DNA: TGTGCCAGCAGCTTAGGTTTGGGCGGGATGAACACTGAAGCTTTCTTT. Translating gives CASSLGLGGMNTEAFF.

This clonotype has a count of ten or more. The chain employs TRBV15 and TRBJ2-7; the match to TRBD2 covers 7 bases. Germline-derived CDR1 and CDR2 are LNHNV and YYDKDF (reference sequence). With 1 base clipped from V and 3 bases from J, the junction kept 3 bases outside the gene matches. CDR3 size: 14 residues. The CDR3 is CATSRVSGGYEQYF. For the CDR3, the DNA is TGTGCCACCAGCAGAGTTTCGGGAGGCTACGAGCAGTACTTC.